Following are 24 T cell receptor beta chains from one sample sequenced in a study of blood T cells in healthy people across ages. The authors ran a second PCR of about 6 to 12 cycles using a sample-barcoded 5' primer and a J-beta primer mix. TCRdb reanalysed the 5' RACE reads using MiXCR and keeps one entry per CDR3 protein. The sample includes 580,000 or so distinct CDR3 sequences, around 50% of them seen just once. Sample: blood. These receptors were obtained from a man older than 75 in good health.

The V call is TRBV7-9, the J call TRBJ1-4; D is perhaps TRBD1 (6 bases). V dropped 5 bases and J dropped 3 bases, with 10 bases sitting between them. Germline V gives CDR1 SEHNR, CDR2 FQNEAQ (reference sequence). This CDR3 has 14 amino acids. CDR3 in amino acids: CASSPRTANEKLFF. CDR3 DNA: TGTGCCAGCAGCCCTCGGACAGCTAATGAAAAACTGTTTTTT.

Note on this clonotype: This may stem from a read error, because a much larger clone lies one nucleotide away. V gene TRBV4-3 combines with J gene TRBJ2-3; 7 bases line up with TRBD2. Germline V lookup: CDR1 LGHNA, CDR2 YSLEER. CDR3 length: 12 residues. V lost 5 bases and J lost 10; bases outside the gene matches: 6. DNA for the CDR3: TGCGCCAGCAGCGTGGGCGGGAGTGCGCAGTATTTT. Amino acid sequence: CASSVGGSAQYF.

The rearrangement links TRBV4-2 to TRBJ2-4, with D perhaps matching TRBD2 (6 bases). Trimming pared 1 base from V and 1 base from J, leaving 11 bases between. There are 16 residues in the CDR3. CDR1 is LGHNA, CDR2 YNFKEQ, per germline. The CDR3: CASSQVGGRAKNIQYF. The CDR3 DNA sequence: TGTGCCAGCAGCCAAGTCGGGGGACGGGCCAAAAACATTCAGTACTTC.

CDR3: CASSQVQGLNSPLHF. As DNA, the CDR3 is TGTGCCAGCAGCCAAGTCCAGGGCCTTAATTCACCCCTCCACTTT. This chain uses TRBV4-2 with TRBJ1-6; tentative D call: TRBD1 (5 bases). V gave up 1 base and J gave up 6 bases, with 10 bases separating them. This CDR3 has 15 amino acids. The V gene's germline CDR1 is LGHNA and CDR2 YNFKEQ.

This clonotype came up a few times. This chain uses TRBV6-2 or TRBV6-3 with TRBJ2-7; 10 nucleotides agree with TRBD2. The CDR3 extends over 15 amino acids. Germline CDR1 reads MNHEY; CDR2 reads SVGEGT. Trimming removed 8 bases from V and 0 bases from J; junction bases left unmatched: 7. CDR3 DNA: TGTGCCAGCGACAGAGCGGGAGGGCTCTCCTACGAGCAGTACTTC. Protein product: CASDRAGGLSYEQYF.

The chain carries TRBV7-2 and TRBJ2-7; no firm D call. Germline V gene data show CDR1 as SGHTA and CDR2 as FQGNSA. The CDR3 runs 15 residues. V lost 1 base and J lost 2, with 12 bases in between. The CDR3 nucleotides read TGTGCCAGCAGCTTAGAATTTACGCTCCCCTACGAGCAGTACTTC. Translating it yields CASSLEFTLPYEQYF.

The chain joins TRBV12-3 or TRBV12-4 to TRBJ1-2; D is uncertain. The CDR3 covers 11 residues. Trimming stripped 3 bases from V and 7 bases from J, with 6 bases between. The CDR3 nucleotides are TGTGCCAGCAGTTTGCGGGGTGGCTACACCTTC. As protein: CASSLRGGYTF.

This rearrangement joins TRBV29-1 to TRBJ2-3; TRBD2 is a possible D gene (5 bases). Trimming stripped 7 bases from V and 0 bases from J, with 14 bases between. Germline assignment: CDR1 SQVTM and CDR2 ANQGSEA. CDR3 length equals 14 residues. The CDR3 DNA sequence: TGCAGCGCTCGACTAATCCTTAGCACAGATACGCAGTATTTT. Encoded protein: CSARLILSTDTQYF.

The J gene is TRBJ2-5, the V gene TRBV30; D remains ambiguous. V dropped 8 bases and J dropped 4 bases, with 11 bases sitting between them. CDR1 is GTSNPN and CDR2 is SVGIG in the germline V gene (reference sequence). The CDR3 covers 11 residues. CDR3: CAASIGETQYF. The CDR3 nucleotides read TGTGCCGCATCAATAGGAGAGACCCAGTACTTC.

The gene calls are TRBV20-1 and TRBJ1-2, with 9 bases aligning to TRBD1. The junction had 9 bases not matched to a gene; V was cut back by 5 bases and J by 8 bases. CDR3 length equals 13 residues. Germline assignment: CDR1 DFQATT and CDR2 SNEGSKA (reference sequence). The CDR3 spells CSALTGGKNGYTF. In nucleotides, the CDR3 is TGCAGTGCTTTAACAGGGGGCAAGAACGGCTACACCTTC.

This clonotype was seen only a few times. This rearrangement joins TRBV20-1 to TRBJ2-1, with D unclear. The germline V and J ends were trimmed by 3 bases and 6 bases, with 9 bases remaining between them. CDR1 is DFQATT, CDR2 SNEGSKA, per germline (reference sequence). The CDR3 runs 12 residues. CDR3 DNA sequence: TGCAGTGCTAGCGAACTGCTCAATGAGCAGTTCTTC. Its protein product is CSASELLNEQFF.

This clonotype was counted at least ten times. This sequence joins TRBV6-5 and TRBJ2-3; D not resolved. The germline V and J ends were trimmed by 7 bases and 1 base, with 9 bases remaining between them. This CDR3 contains 13 residues. Looked up from germline, CDR1 is MNHEY and CDR2 is SVGAGI. The CDR3 DNA is TGTGCCAGCAAGCTGGGCGGCACAGATACGCAGTATTTT. Protein product: CASKLGGTDTQYF.

The V and J genes are TRBV27 and TRBJ1-1, with D unclear. V was trimmed by 6 bases and J by 4 bases, leaving 12 bases between them. CDR1 and CDR2 (germline): MNHEY, SMNVEV (reference sequence). CDR3 size: 13 residues. The CDR3 bases are TGTGCCAGCAGAACGCAGGAGGGCACTGAAGCTTTCTTT. This gives the protein CASRTQEGTEAFF.

This clonotype has just a few counts. The chain links TRBV7-2 to TRBJ1-2, with D tentatively TRBD1 (6 bases). V was pared by 3 bases and J by 8 bases, with 19 bases between. This CDR3 has 15 amino acids. CDR1 and CDR2 from the germline V gene are SGHTA and FQGNSA. The chain's CDR3 is CASSLGHAMGSGYTF. For the CDR3, the DNA is TGTGCCAGCAGCTTGGGACACGCGATGGGATCCGGCTACACCTTC.

V gene TRBV4-3 combines with J gene TRBJ2-3; possibly TRBD2 for D (5 bases). This CDR3 is 13 amino acids long. Germline V gene data show CDR1 as LGHNA and CDR2 as YSLEER. The V end lost 2 bases, the J end lost 6 bases, and 9 bases lay between the germline ends. CDR3 nucleotide sequence: TGCGCCAGCAGCCAACAACTAGAGGATACGCAGTATTTT. Its protein is CASSQQLEDTQYF.

The chain is built from TRBV6-5 and TRBJ2-7; the D gene could be TRBD1 or TRBD2 (5 bases each). The germline V gene encodes CDR1 MNHEY and CDR2 SVGAGI. The length of the CDR3 is 15 residues. Trimming removed 5 bases from V and 2 bases from J, with 16 bases in between. CDR3 sequence (DNA): TGTGCCAGCAGTGGGGCCGGGACCGTCACCTACGAGCAGTACTTC. As protein: CASSGAGTVTYEQYF.

The chain links TRBV20-1 to TRBJ2-3; D unresolved. V lost 0 bases, J lost 3 bases, and 16 bases lay in between. This CDR3 contains 16 residues. In germline, CDR1 is DFQATT, CDR2 SNEGSKA (reference sequence). CDR3 sequence reads: CSARDPNPPRTDTQYF. In DNA form, the CDR3 reads TGCAGTGCTAGAGATCCTAACCCCCCTCGTACAGATACGCAGTATTTT.

The chain carries TRBV29-1 and TRBJ1-2; TRBD1 agrees at 11 bases. V lost 4 bases, J lost 8 bases, and 6 bases stayed unmatched. This CDR3 spans 13 amino acids. Germline values: CDR1 SQVTM, CDR2 ANQGSEA. The CDR3 DNA is TGCAGCGTTGGGGACAGGGGGGTCGGAGGCTACACCTTC. This encodes CSVGDRGVGGYTF.

There are a few counts of this clonotype. CDR3 residues: CASSERQRQYF. The CDR3 coding sequence is TGTGCCAGCAGTGAGAGACAGAGGCAGTACTTC. The chain employs TRBV2 and TRBJ2-7; D may be TRBD1 (5 bases). Germline V gene lookup returns CDR1 SNHLY and CDR2 FYNNEI. CDR3 size: 11 residues. Trimming left V 3 bases short and J 9 bases short, with 9 bases between.

This clonotype has just a few counts. J is TRBJ2-7 and V is TRBV7-6, with 11 nucleotides matching TRBD1. The germline V gene encodes CDR1 SGHVS and CDR2 FNYEAQ. Losses at the gene ends were 5 bases for V and 2 bases for J; bases not matched to a gene: 8. The CDR3 is 16 residues long. The CDR3 protein is CASSPRTGGSTYEQYF. The CDR3 DNA reads as TGTGCCAGCAGCCCCCGGACAGGGGGCTCTACCTACGAGCAGTACTTC.

This chain connects TRBV28 to TRBJ2-7; tentative D call: TRBD2 (6 bases). Germline values: CDR1 MDHEN, CDR2 SYDVKM. V was cut by 8 bases and J by 5 bases, with 10 bases left in between. This CDR3 region has 11 residues. The CDR3 DNA is TGTGCCAGCTCCGGGGGAAACGAGCAGTACTTC. It yields the protein CASSGGNEQYF.

The chain carries TRBV20-1 and TRBJ2-7; D gene uncertain. The germline V gene encodes CDR1 DFQATT and CDR2 SNEGSKA (reference sequence). This CDR3 comprises 12 residues. V was cut by 0 bases and J by 7 bases, with 10 bases left in between. This CDR3 reads CSARDLLPEQYF. The CDR3 DNA sequence: TGCAGTGCTAGAGACCTATTGCCTGAGCAGTACTTC.

V gene TRBV6-1 combines with J gene TRBJ1-5, with 8 positions matching TRBD1. CDR1 and CDR2 from the germline V gene are MNHNS and SASEGT. The ends lost 6 bases at V and 0 bases at J; junction bases unmatched: 16. The CDR3 covers 19 residues. The CDR3 loop reads CASSPETGGIVSSNQPQHF. The CDR3 nucleotides are TGTGCCAGCAGCCCCGAAACAGGGGGAATCGTCAGTAGCAATCAGCCCCAGCATTTT.

This clonotype was seen ten or more times. The V call is TRBV6-5, the J call TRBJ2-7, with D tentatively TRBD1 (5 bases). Trimming shortened V by 6 bases and J by 3 bases, and 21 bases separated the two germline ends. Germline CDR1 and CDR2: MNHEY and SVGAGI. The CDR3 is 16 residues long. In DNA, the CDR3 is TGTGCCAGCAGGCGCCAGGGTTTATCCGCATTCTACGAGCAGTACTTC. It specifies CASRRQGLSAFYEQYF.